What follows is one T cell receptor beta chain and its context. Its antigen is unidentified. This sample is drawn from a study of T-cell reconstitution after alpha-beta-depleted transplantation in children. Study conclusions and caveats: After transplant, at about two months, alpha-beta T cells were reportedly derived from several hundred expanded graft clones. Elevated TCRbeta diversity at day 60 was traced, in some patients, to surviving recipient T cells and thymic progenitors. Newly produced T cells mostly accounted for T-cell counts and diversity one year post-transplant.

A library of TCRbeta sequences, prepared with unique molecular identifiers, was generated. MiXCR was run by TCRdb on the PCR reads, yielding one entry per CDR3 protein. The sample records fewer than 1 million distinct CDR3 sequences, about 16% being singletons. V was clipped by 5 bases and J by 4 bases, with 11 bases between them. The CDR3 contains 14 residues. The V gene's germline CDR1 is MNHEY and CDR2 SMNVEV (reference sequence). This receptor was taken from a male patient younger than 18 who had a stem cell transplant for acute lymphoblastic leukemia, so the T cells may come from the graft donor. Sequenced material: PBMCs, mostly from graft donor cells, taken 360 days after TCRalphabeta/CD19-depleted stem cell transplant. The chain has TRBV27 and TRBJ1-4, with D hard to call. The CDR3 coding sequence is TGTGCCAGCAGTCACAGATCCTATAATGAAAAACTGTTTTTT. Its protein is CASSHRSYNEKLFF.